Given below is one TCR beta chain in context. Trimming shortened V by 6 bases and J by 4 bases, and 10 bases separated the two germline ends. The CDR3 has 13 amino acids. Profiling relied on immunoSEQ multiplex PCR, and the TCRdb table lists in-frame clones only, not all of them. The sample gives approximately 190,000 clones, around 90% of which show up once; 0.5% to 0.55% is in the top ten. This specimen belongs to a study of blood T cell repertoires in COVID-19. The specimen was peripheral blood. This TCR was sampled from a man between 50 and 59 years old with acute or convalescent COVID-19. V is TRBV12-3 or TRBV12-4 and J is TRBJ1-5, with TRBD1 as a possible D gene (5 bases). The CDR3 loop reads CASSQTENQPQHF. For the CDR3, the DNA is TGTGCCAGCAGCCAGACAGAGAATCAGCCCCAGCATTTT.